These T cell receptor beta chains were read from a single sample in a study of T-cell reconstitution after alpha-beta-depleted transplantation in children. TCRdb used MiXCR to reprocess the PCR reads, holding one entry per CDR3 protein. Among about 540,000 distinct CDR3 sequences listed, about 17% were seen once. Specimen: PBMCs from the stem cell graft donor, collected from the stem cell graft. The receptors were gathered from a human donor who donated a stem cell graft to a child with acute lymphoblastic leukemia. Both conserved end residues are part of each CDR3. A D gene is named only where the DNA matches it firmly. The listing skips clone size in some rows; elsewhere it reads once, few, many or a size class.

>TRBV19|18|TRBD2|TRBJ2-1|few
CASSILVFGLAGGNEQFF
TGTGCCAGTAGTATATTAGTTTTCGGACTAGCGGGAGGCAATGAGCAGTTCTTC
>TRBV5-1|14|TRBD1|TRBJ2-7|many
CASSLVGQGYEQYF
TGCGCCAGCAGCTTGGTGGGACAGGGATACGAGCAGTACTTC
>TRBV21-1|15|.|TRBJ2-6|.
CASSKVGSGANVLTF
.
>TRBV19|13|.|TRBJ2-2|once
CASLWGLTGELFF
TGTGCCAGTTTATGGGGTCTGACCGGGGAGCTGTTTTTT
>TRBV7-8|16|TRBD2|TRBJ2-3|few
CASSLGVAGVADTQYF
TGTGCCAGCAGCTTAGGTGTTGCGGGAGTAGCAGATACGCAGTATTTT
>TRBV9|16|TRBD2|TRBJ2-1|few
CASSPLAGGPNEEQFF
TGTGCCAGCAGCCCTCTAGCGGGAGGGCCGAATGAGGAGCAGTTCTTC
>TRBV12-3/TRBV12-4|11|TRBD1|TRBJ2-3|.
CASTYRGEQYF
TGTGCCAGCACCTACAGGGGAGAGCAGTATTTT
>TRBV6-1|13|.|TRBJ2-7|few
CASEGGYTYEQYF
TGTGCCAGTGAGGGGGGTTACACCTACGAGCAGTACTTC
>TRBV6-6|13|.|TRBJ1-1|.
CASSYIETTEAFF
TGTGCCAGCAGTTATATCGAGACCACTGAAGCTTTCTTT
>TRBV29-1|16|.|TRBJ2-1|few
CSVEKRRVPSYNEQFF
TGCAGCGTTGAAAAGCGACGGGTGCCCTCCTACAATGAGCAGTTCTTC
>TRBV15|13|.|TRBJ1-4|.
CATSRGDTLKLFF
TGTGCCACCAGCAGAGGAGATACCCTAAAACTGTTTTTT
>TRBV12-3/TRBV12-4|16|.|TRBJ1-5|.
CASSLGLGQVNQPQHF
TGTGCCAGCAGCTTAGGGCTGGGGCAAGTCAATCAGCCCCAGCATTTT
>TRBV27|17|.|TRBJ2-1|few
CASGGWAGESSYNEQFF
TGTGCCAGCGGTGGGTGGGCCGGGGAGAGCTCCTACAATGAGCAGTTCTTC
>TRBV4-1|16|.|TRBJ1-5|few
CASSQGWPGSNQPQHF
TGCGCCAGCAGCCAAGGCTGGCCAGGTAGCAATCAGCCCCAGCATTTT
>TRBV14|15|TRBD1|TRBJ2-3|.
CASSPQGWYTDTQYF
TGTGCCAGCAGCCCACAGGGGTGGTACACAGATACGCAGTATTTT
>TRBV29-1|11|.|TRBJ1-2|few
CSIGTPIGYTF
TGCAGCATCGGGACGCCTATTGGGTACACCTTC
>TRBV5-1|14|.|TRBJ1-2|few
CASSSLWGDYGYTF
TGCGCCAGCAGCTCACTCTGGGGCGACTATGGCTACACCTTC
>TRBV14|14|.|TRBJ2-3|.
CASSRWEDADTQYF
TGTGCCAGCAGCCGATGGGAGGATGCAGATACGCAGTATTTT
>TRBV3-1|15|TRBD1|TRBJ2-1|.
CASSQEGTGNNEQFF
TGTGCCAGCAGCCAAGAAGGGACAGGTAACAATGAGCAGTTCTTC
>TRBV7-3|16|TRBD1|TRBJ2-3|once
CAGSLLGRGTPHTQYF
TGTGCCGGCAGCTTATTAGGCAGGGGGACCCCCCATACGCAGTATTTT
>TRBV7-9|12|.|TRBJ2-7|few
CASSQSTAEQYF
TGTGCCAGCAGTCAGTCGACAGCCGAGCAGTACTTC
>TRBV27|13|.|TRBJ1-5|.
CASSLTVSEPQHF
TGTGCCAGCAGTTTAACAGTCTCCGAGCCCCAGCATTTT
>TRBV20-1|14|.|TRBJ1-5|.
CSARAGPSNQPQHF
TGCAGTGCTAGGGCAGGCCCAAGCAATCAGCCCCAGCATTTT
>TRBV7-9|14|.|TRBJ1-4|.
CASSSGAGSEKLFF
TGTGCCAGCAGCTCCGGGGCCGGGAGTGAAAAACTGTTTTTT
>TRBV20-1|11|.|TRBJ1-2|few
CSAVTPYGYTF
TGCAGTGCCGTCACCCCCTATGGCTACACCTTC
>TRBV4-1|14|TRBD1|TRBJ1-4|.
CASRQGAQNEKLFF
TGCGCCAGCCGCCAGGGGGCCCAGAATGAAAAACTGTTTTTT
>TRBV20-1|17|.|TRBJ2-1|.
CSAHPDKPASSYNEQFF
TGCAGTGCTCACCCGGATAAGCCGGCTAGCTCCTACAATGAGCAGTTCTTC
>TRBV5-1|12|.|TRBJ2-5|many
CASSLGSETQYF
TGCGCCAGCAGCTTGGGCTCGGAGACCCAGTACTTC
>TRBV27|14|.|TRBJ2-5|.
CASSSSRLQETQYF
TGTGCCAGCAGTTCCTCCAGACTACAAGAGACCCAGTACTTC
>TRBV12-3/TRBV12-4|14|.|TRBJ2-3|few
CASRFLGSTDTQYF
TGTGCCAGCAGATTCTTAGGTAGCACAGATACGCAGTATTTT
>TRBV27|15|.|TRBJ2-7|.
CASYPGDAPAYEQYF
TGTGCCAGTTACCCGGGGGACGCTCCCGCCTACGAGCAGTACTTC
>TRBV7-2|11|.|TRBJ2-1|few
CASQEYGAQFF
TGTGCCAGCCAGGAATATGGCGCGCAGTTCTTC
>TRBV29-1|14|.|TRBJ2-3|few
CSVVLVHGTDTQYF
TGCAGCGTTGTCTTGGTCCATGGCACAGATACGCAGTATTTT
>TRBV25-1|19|.|TRBJ2-7|few
CASSEYIRGFVGAAYEQYF
TGTGCCAGCAGTGAATATATTCGGGGGTTCGTAGGGGCTGCCTACGAGCAGTACTTC
>TRBV3-1|14|.|TRBJ2-1|.
CASSQRWGDNEQFF
TGTGCCAGCAGCCAACGTTGGGGGGACAATGAGCAGTTCTTC
>TRBV10-3|17|.|TRBJ2-1|.
CAISEATYLSSYNEQFF
TGTGCCATCAGTGAGGCCACCTACCTATCCTCCTACAATGAGCAGTTCTTC
>TRBV4-1|18|TRBD2|TRBJ2-2|.
CASSPQGTSGSAAGELFF
TGCGCCAGCAGCCCCCAAGGGACTAGCGGGAGCGCGGCCGGGGAGCTGTTTTTT
>TRBV6-5|15|.|TRBJ1-2|.
CASSYSFGGSYGYTF
TGTGCCAGCAGTTACTCGTTTGGGGGAAGCTATGGCTACACCTTC
>TRBV11-2|13|TRBD2|TRBJ2-5|few
CATLAGDRETQYF
TGTGCCACCCTGGCGGGAGATAGGGAGACCCAGTACTTC
>TRBV12-3/TRBV12-4|17|.|TRBJ2-2|few
CASSSPLQGRITGELFF
TGTGCCAGCAGTTCCCCTTTACAGGGACGGATCACCGGGGAGCTGTTTTTT